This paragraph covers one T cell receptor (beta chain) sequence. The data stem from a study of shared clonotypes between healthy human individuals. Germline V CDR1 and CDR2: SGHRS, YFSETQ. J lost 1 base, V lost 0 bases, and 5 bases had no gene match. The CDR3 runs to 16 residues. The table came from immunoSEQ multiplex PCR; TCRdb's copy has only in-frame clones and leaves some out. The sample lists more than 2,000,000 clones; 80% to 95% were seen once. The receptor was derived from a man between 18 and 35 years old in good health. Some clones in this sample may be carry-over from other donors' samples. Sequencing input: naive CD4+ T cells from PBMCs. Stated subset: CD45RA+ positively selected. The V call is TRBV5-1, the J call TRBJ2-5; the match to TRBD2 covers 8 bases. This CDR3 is CASSLDGRALQETQYF. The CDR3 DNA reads TGCGCCAGCAGCTTGGACGGGAGGGCCCTCCAAGAGACCCAGTACTTC.